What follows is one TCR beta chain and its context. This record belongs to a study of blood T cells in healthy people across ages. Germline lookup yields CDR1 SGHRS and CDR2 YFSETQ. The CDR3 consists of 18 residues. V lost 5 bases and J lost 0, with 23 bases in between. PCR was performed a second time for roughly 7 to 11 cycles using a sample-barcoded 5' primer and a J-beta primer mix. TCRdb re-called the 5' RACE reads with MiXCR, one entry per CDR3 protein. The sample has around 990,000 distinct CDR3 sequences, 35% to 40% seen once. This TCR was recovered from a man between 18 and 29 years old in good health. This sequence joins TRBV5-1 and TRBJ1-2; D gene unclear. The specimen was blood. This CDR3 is CASSPTVITTGTNYGYTF. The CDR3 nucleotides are TGCGCCAGCAGTCCGACCGTAATCACGACCGGGACTAACTATGGCTACACCTTC.